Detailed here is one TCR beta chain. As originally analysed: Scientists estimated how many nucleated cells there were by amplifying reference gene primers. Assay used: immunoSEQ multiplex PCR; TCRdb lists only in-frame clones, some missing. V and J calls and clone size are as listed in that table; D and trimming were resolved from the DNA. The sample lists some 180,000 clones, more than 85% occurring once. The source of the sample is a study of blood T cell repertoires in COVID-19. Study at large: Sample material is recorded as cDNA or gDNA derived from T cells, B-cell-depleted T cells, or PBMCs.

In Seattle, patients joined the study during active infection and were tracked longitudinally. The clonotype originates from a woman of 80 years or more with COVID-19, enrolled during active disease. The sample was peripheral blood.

The CDR3 loop reads CASIFTETYNEQFF. The CDR3 nucleotides are TGTGCCAGTATCTTTACGGAGACCTACAATGAGCAGTTCTTC. This chain uses TRBV7-9 with TRBJ2-1; no clear D gene. The CDR3 contains 14 residues. V gave up 9 bases and J gave up 2 bases, with 14 bases separating them. Germline V gene sequence: CDR1 SEHNR, CDR2 FQNEAQ (reference sequence). The complete variable domain, with remaining parts taken from reference TRBV7-9 and TRBJ2-1, reads DTGVSQNPRHKITKRGQNVTFRCDPISEHNRLYWYRQTLGQGPEFLTYFQNEAQLEKSRLLSDRFSAERPKGSFSTLEIQRTEQGDSAMYLCASIFTETYNEQFFGPGTRLTVL.